The 10 T cell receptor beta chains presented below share a single source sample, sequenced in a study of shared clonotypes between healthy human individuals. Clones were read by immunoSEQ multiplex PCR, and TCRdb kept only the in-frame ones, dropping some. The sample gives some 300,000 clones, around 79% of which show up once; more than 9% is in the top ten. Sequencing was carried out using memory CD4+ T cells sorted from blood. Subset defined: CD45RA-negative fraction. These receptors all stem from a young man in good health.

This clone was recorded a few times. V and J are TRBV6-5 and TRBJ1-3, with D possibly being TRBD1 (5 bases). The CDR3 loop spans 15 amino acids. The V end was cut by 4 bases, the J end by 0 bases, with 10 bases between. Germline V CDR1 and CDR2: MNHEY, SVGAGI. Here the CDR3 reads CASSLTVSSGNTIYF. The CDR3 DNA sequence: TGTGCCAGCAGTTTGACAGTGTCCTCTGGAAACACCATATATTTT.

Concerning this clone itself: Other DNA sequences in this sample translate to the same CDR3. The chain couples TRBV10-2 to TRBJ2-2; D is undetermined. Trimming pared 7 bases from V and 8 bases from J, leaving 14 bases between. This CDR3 has 13 residues. Germline assignment: CDR1 WSHSY and CDR2 SAAADI. The chain's CDR3 is CASIRTDPGELFF. CDR3 nucleotides: TGCGCCAGCATTAGGACGGACCCTGGGGAGCTGTTTTTT.

Notes on this clone: A read error may produce the germline difference seen at one junction end. V gene TRBV28 combines with J gene TRBJ2-7, with 7 bases matching TRBD2. The germline V gene encodes CDR1 MDHEN and CDR2 SYDVKM. This CDR3 spans 15 amino acids. The CDR3 nucleotides are TGTGCCAGCAGTAAGGAGCGGGGCGGGGCCGGTTCTGTAGCGTTC. Translated: CASSKERGGAGSVAF.

The V call is TRBV25-1, the J call TRBJ2-5, with D unresolved. The CDR3 contains 15 residues. V was cut by 5 bases and J by 2 bases, with 15 bases left in between. Germline CDR1 MGHDK, CDR2 SYGVNS. The CDR3, as DNA: TGTGCCAGCAGTTCTGGTACCACTGGACAAGAGACCCAGTACTTC. Its translation: CASSSGTTGQETQYF. Supplemented by reference TRBV25-1 and TRBJ2-5, the full variable domain reads EADIYQTPRYLVIGTGKKITLECSQTMGHDKMYWYQQDPGMELHLIHYSYGVNSTEKGDLSSESTVSRIRTEHFPLTLESARPSHTSQYLCASSSGTTGQETQYFGPGTRLLVL.

This clone was recorded many times. The V and J genes are TRBV10-3 and TRBJ1-2; TRBD1 matches 7 bases. The germline V gene encodes CDR1 ENHRY and CDR2 SYGVKD. This CDR3 is 15 amino acids long. J lost 5 bases, V lost 4 bases, and 10 bases had no gene match. This CDR3 reads CAISVGQTSLYGYTF. In DNA form, the CDR3 reads TGTGCCATCAGTGTGGGACAGACTAGCTTATATGGCTACACCTTC.

This CDR3 reads CSVALQGNTEAFF. CDR3 bases: TGCAGCGTTGCCCTTCAGGGAAACACTGAAGCTTTCTTT. V and J are TRBV29-1 and TRBJ1-1, with a weak D call TRBD1 (5 bases). Deletions cut 4 bases from V and 2 bases from J, with 11 bases between. Germline loops: CDR1 SQVTM, CDR2 ANQGSEA. CDR3 length: 13 residues.

The rearrangement links TRBV5-1 to TRBJ2-1; D is perhaps TRBD1 (5 bases). The ends were cut back, 4 bases at V and 5 bases at J, with 10 bases in the middle. CDR1 is SGHRS and CDR2 is YFSETQ in the germline V gene. The CDR3 covers 13 residues. CDR3 protein: CASSQQVNNEQFF. Here the CDR3 DNA reads TGCGCCAGCAGCCAACAGGTGAACAATGAGCAGTTCTTC.

The chain recombines TRBV29-1 with TRBJ2-2, with TRBD2 matching 8 bases. V lost 4 bases, J lost 6 bases, and 4 bases stayed unmatched. Per the germline V gene, CDR1 is SQVTM and CDR2 is ANQGSEA. The CDR3 covers 13 residues. In DNA, the CDR3 is TGCAGCGTTGCCGGGAGGGTTTCCGGGGAGCTGTTTTTT. Amino acids: CSVAGRVSGELFF.

This clone occurred a few times. The V and J genes are TRBV19 and TRBJ2-7; D might be TRBD1 or TRBD2, each matching 5 bases. Trimming cost V 3 bases and J 2 bases, with 11 bases left between them. This CDR3 spans 14 amino acids. Germline CDR1 reads LNHDA; CDR2 reads SQIVND (reference sequence). The chain's CDR3 is CASSMPGSAYEQYF. CDR3 DNA: TGTGCCAGTAGTATGCCAGGGAGCGCCTACGAGCAGTACTTC.

The chain carries TRBV6-1 and TRBJ2-3; TRBD1 aligns across 9 bases. Losses at the gene ends were 4 bases for V and 3 bases for J; bases not matched to a gene: 2. Germline V gene lookup returns CDR1 MNHNS and CDR2 SASEGT. This CDR3 comprises 14 residues. CDR3 nucleotide sequence: TGTGCCAGCAGTGGACAGGGGGGAACAGATACGCAGTATTTT. It is translated as CASSGQGGTDTQYF.